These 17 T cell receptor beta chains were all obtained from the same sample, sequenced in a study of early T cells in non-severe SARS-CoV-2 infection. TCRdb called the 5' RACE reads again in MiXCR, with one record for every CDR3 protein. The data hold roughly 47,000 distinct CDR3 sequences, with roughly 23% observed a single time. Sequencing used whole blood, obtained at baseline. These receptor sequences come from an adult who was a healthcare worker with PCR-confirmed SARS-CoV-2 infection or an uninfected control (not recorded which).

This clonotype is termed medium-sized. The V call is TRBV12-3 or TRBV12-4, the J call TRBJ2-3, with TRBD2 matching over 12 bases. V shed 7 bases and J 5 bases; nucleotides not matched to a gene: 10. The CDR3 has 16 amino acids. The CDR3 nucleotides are TGTGCCAGCAAGAACCCTCTAGCGGGGGGGCTAGATACGCAGTATTTT. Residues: CASKNPLAGGLDTQYF.

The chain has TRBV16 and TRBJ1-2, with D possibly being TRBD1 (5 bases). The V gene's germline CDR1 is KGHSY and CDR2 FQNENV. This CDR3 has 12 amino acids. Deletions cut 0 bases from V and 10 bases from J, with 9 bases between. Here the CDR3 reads CASSQSTVAYTF. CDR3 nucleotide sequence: TGTGCCAGCAGCCAATCGACAGTGGCCTACACCTTC.

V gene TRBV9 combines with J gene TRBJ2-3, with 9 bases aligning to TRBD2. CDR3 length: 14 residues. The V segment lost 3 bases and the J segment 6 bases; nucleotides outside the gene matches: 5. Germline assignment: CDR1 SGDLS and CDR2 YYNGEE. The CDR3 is CASSAGLASDTQYF. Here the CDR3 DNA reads TGTGCCAGCAGCGCCGGACTAGCGTCCGATACGCAGTATTTT. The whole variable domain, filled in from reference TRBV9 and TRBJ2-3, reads DSGVTQTPKHLITATGQRVTLRCSPRSGDLSVYWYQQSLDQGLQFLIQYYNGEERAKGNILERFSAQQFPDLHSELNLSSLELGDSALYFCASSAGLASDTQYFGPGTRLTVL.

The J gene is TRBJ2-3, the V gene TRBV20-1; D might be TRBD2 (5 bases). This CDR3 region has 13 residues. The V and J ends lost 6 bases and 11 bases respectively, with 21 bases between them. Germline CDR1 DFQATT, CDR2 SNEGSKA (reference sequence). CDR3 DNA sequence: TGCAGTGCGCCGGGCCCCGCGAGGGTGATGCAGTATTTT. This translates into CSAPGPARVMQYF.

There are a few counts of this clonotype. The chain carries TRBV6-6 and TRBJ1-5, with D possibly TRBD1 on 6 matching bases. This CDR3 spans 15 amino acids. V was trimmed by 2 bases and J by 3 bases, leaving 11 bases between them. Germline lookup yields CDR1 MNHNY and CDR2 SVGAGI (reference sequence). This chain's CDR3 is CASSYRGTNNQPQHF. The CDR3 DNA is TGTGCCAGCAGTTACCGTGGGACAAACAATCAGCCCCAGCATTTT.

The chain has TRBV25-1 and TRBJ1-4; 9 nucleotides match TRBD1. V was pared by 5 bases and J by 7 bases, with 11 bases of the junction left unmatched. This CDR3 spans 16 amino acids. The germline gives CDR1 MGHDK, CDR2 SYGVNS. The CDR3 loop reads CASSKTGTGMSEKLFF. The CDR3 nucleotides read TGTGCCAGCAGTAAAACCGGGACAGGGATGAGTGAAAAACTGTTTTTT. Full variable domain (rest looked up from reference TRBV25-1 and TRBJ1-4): EADIYQTPRYLVIGTGKKITLECSQTMGHDKMYWYQQDPGMELHLIHYSYGVNSTEKGDLSSESTVSRIRTEHFPLTLESARPSHTSQYLCASSKTGTGMSEKLFFGSGTQLSVL.

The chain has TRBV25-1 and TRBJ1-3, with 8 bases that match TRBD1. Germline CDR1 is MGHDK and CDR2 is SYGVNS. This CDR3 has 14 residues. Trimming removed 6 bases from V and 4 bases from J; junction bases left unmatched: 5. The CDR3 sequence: CASSRTGTGNTIYF. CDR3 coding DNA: TGTGCCAGCAGCAGGACAGGGACGGGAAACACCATATATTTT.

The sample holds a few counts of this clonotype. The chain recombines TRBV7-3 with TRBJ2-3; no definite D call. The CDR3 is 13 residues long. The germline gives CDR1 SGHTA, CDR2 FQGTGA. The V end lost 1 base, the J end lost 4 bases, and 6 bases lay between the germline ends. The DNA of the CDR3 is TGTGCCAGCAGCTTAATCAGCGCAGATACGCAGTATTTT. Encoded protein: CASSLISADTQYF.

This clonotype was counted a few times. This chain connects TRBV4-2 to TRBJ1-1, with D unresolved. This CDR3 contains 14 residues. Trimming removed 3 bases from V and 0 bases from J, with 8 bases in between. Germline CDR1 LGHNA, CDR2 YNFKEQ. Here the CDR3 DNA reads TGTGCCAGCAGCCAGGACTGGATGAACACTGAAGCTTTCTTT. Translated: CASSQDWMNTEAFF.

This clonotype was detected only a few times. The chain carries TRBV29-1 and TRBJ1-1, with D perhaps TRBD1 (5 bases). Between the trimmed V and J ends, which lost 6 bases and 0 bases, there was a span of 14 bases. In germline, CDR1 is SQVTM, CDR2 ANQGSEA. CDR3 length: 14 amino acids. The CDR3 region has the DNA TGCAGCGTCCGCAGGGACGCCATGAACACTGAAGCTTTCTTT. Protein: CSVRRDAMNTEAFF.

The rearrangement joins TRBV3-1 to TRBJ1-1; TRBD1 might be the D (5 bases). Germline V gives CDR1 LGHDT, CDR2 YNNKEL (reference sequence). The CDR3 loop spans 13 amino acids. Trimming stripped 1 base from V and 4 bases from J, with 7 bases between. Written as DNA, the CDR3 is TGTGCCAGCAGCCAAGCGCAGGGCACTGAAGCTTTCTTT. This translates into CASSQAQGTEAFF.

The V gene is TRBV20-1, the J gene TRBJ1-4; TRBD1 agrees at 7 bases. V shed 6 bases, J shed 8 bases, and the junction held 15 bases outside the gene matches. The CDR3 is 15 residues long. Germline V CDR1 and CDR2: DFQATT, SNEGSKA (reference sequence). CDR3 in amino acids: CSALPMTGPGEKLFF. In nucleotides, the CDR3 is TGCAGTGCCCTTCCCATGACAGGGCCAGGAGAAAAACTGTTTTTT.

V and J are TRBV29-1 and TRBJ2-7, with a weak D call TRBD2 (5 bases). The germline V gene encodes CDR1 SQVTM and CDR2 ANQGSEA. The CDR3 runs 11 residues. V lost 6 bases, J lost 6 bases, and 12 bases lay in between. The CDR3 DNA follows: TGCAGCGTCGGGGTCGCCCGCGAGCAGTACTTC. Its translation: CSVGVAREQYF.

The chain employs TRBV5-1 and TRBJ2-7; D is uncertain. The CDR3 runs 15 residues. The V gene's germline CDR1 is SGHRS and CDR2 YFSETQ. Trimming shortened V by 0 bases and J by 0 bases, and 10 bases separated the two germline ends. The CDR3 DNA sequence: TGCGCCAGCAGCTTGGCCTCGGGCTTCTCCTACGAGCAGTACTTC. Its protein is CASSLASGFSYEQYF.

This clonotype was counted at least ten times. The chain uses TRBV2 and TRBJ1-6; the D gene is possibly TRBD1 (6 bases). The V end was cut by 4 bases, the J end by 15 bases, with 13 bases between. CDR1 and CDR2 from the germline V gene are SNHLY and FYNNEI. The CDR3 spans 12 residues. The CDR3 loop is CASSGGPLGLHF. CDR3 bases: TGTGCCAGCAGTGGGGGGCCCCTGGGCCTCCACTTT. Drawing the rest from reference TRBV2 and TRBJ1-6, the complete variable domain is EPEVTQTPSHQVTQMGQEVILRCVPISNHLYFYWYRQILGQKVEFLVSFYNNEISEKSEIFDDQFSVERPDGSNFTLKIRSTKLEDSAMYFCASSGGPLGLHFGNGTRLTVT.

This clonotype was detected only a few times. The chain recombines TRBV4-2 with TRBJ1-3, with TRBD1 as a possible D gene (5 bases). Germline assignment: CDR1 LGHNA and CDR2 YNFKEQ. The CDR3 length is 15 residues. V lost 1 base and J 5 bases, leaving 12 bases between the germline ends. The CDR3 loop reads CASSQVRQLRNTIYF. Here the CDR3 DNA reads TGTGCCAGCAGCCAAGTGCGACAGCTACGAAACACCATATATTTT.

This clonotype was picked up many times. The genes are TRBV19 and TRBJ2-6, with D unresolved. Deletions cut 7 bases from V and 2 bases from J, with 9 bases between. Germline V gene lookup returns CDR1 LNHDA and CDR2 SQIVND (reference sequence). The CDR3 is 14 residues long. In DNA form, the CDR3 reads TGTGCCAGTAATTATTTGGCTGGGGCCAACGTCCTGACTTTC. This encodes CASNYLAGANVLTF.